This T cell receptor beta chain derives from a study of shared clonotypes between healthy human individuals. The repertoire was sequenced with immunoSEQ multiplex PCR; TCRdb's copy has only in-frame clones and lacks some. The repertoire holds 1.5 million to 2.5 million clones, about 95% seen once, with more than 0.9% in the top ten. Naive CD8 populations comprised CD45RO-negative cells positively selected for CCR7, excluding terminally differentiated effector memory CD45RA+ cells. Trimming took off 6 bases at V and 4 bases at J, with 15 bases between the two ends. This CDR3 has 14 residues. CDR1 is SNHLY, CDR2 FYNNEI, per germline.

The sequenced sample consisted of naive CD8+ T cells sorted from blood. The rearrangement uses TRBV2 and TRBJ1-2, with D possibly being TRBD1 (5 bases). The clonotype originates from a man aged 18-30 years in good health. The CDR3 DNA sequence: TGTGCCAGCAGCCCCCAGGGCGCGGGCTATGGCTACACCTTC. The encoded protein is CASSPQGAGYGYTF.